A selection of T cell receptor beta chains follows, all from one sample in a study of technical replicates of blood from a few donors. Sequencing was performed with immunoSEQ multiplex PCR; in TCRdb, only in-frame clones are kept and a portion is missing. The table lists about 99,000 clones, roughly 96% of them singletons. The sequenced sample consisted of T cells isolated from PBMCs. Receptor source: a human donor in good health. Both conserved end residues are part of each CDR3. Each record gives: J gene, V gene, D gene, CDR3 DNA, CDR3 protein. A D gene is named only where the DNA matches it firmly.

>TRBJ2-3|TRBV14|.
TGTGCCAGCAGCCAAGTACTAACAGATACGCAGTATTTT
CASSQVLTDTQYF
>TRBJ1-5|TRBV19|.
TGTGCCAGTAAGGTACAGGGCTCCAATCAGCCCCAGCATTTT
CASKVQGSNQPQHF
>TRBJ1-6|TRBV30|TRBD1
TGTGCCTGGAGTGGAGGGACAGGGCTTAATTCACCCCTCCACTTT
CAWSGGTGLNSPLHF
>TRBJ2-1|TRBV27|.
TGTGCCAGCAGTTCACATTCCGACAATGAGCAGTTCTTC
CASSSHSDNEQFF
>TRBJ1-1|TRBV2|TRBD1
TGTGCCAGCGTACCTGCAGGGGGCCGGACTGAAGCTTTCTTT
CASVPAGGRTEAFF
>TRBJ2-5|TRBV7-9|.
TGTGCCAGCAGCTTTAAAGTGTTGGGGGGGCCCGAGGAGGAGACCCAGTACTTC
CASSFKVLGGPEEETQYF
>TRBJ2-3|TRBV10-2|TRBD2
TGCGCCAGCCCTGGGCTCGGGGGGTGGGGAGATACGCAGTATTTT
CASPGLGGWGDTQYF
>TRBJ2-2|TRBV7-6|TRBD1
TGTGCCAGCAGCTCGCCGGGACAGGGTACCGGGGAGCTGTTTTTT
CASSSPGQGTGELFF
>TRBJ2-3|TRBV13|TRBD2
TGTGCCAGCAGCTACTTAGGGACTAGCGGGAGAGATACGCAGTATTTT
CASSYLGTSGRDTQYF
>TRBJ2-7|TRBV27|TRBD1
TGTGCCAGCAGTTTGGTGGGACAGGGATTCTACGAGCAGTACTTC
CASSLVGQGFYEQYF
>TRBJ2-1|TRBV6-5|.
TGTGCCAGCAGTCGCGGGACGATCAACAATGAGCAGTTCTTC
CASSRGTINNEQFF
>TRBJ1-3|TRBV7-2|.
TGTGCCAGCAGCTTTAAACAGGGTTCAAACACCATATATTTT
CASSFKQGSNTIYF
>TRBJ1-3|TRBV5-4|.
TGTGCCAGCAGCTTGGCCCCCCGCTCTGGAAACACCATATATTTT
CASSLAPRSGNTIYF